The 5 T cell receptor beta chains below all came from one sample that was sequenced in a study of shared clonotypes between healthy human individuals. Some clones are missing from TCRdb's copy, which holds only in-frame ones; the method was immunoSEQ multiplex PCR. The table lists 550,000 to 800,000 clones, roughly 87% of them singletons, with 34% in the top ten. The sample comprised memory CD8+ T cells from PBMCs. The subset is: CD45RO+ cells pooled with CCR7-negative TemRA cells. These receptors all stem from a man younger than 30 in good health. Some clones in this sample may be carry-over from other donors' samples.

This rearrangement joins TRBV7-9 to TRBJ1-2, with D unresolved. This CDR3 comprises 14 residues. The germline V gene has CDR1 SEHNR and CDR2 FQNEAQ (reference sequence). V gave up 1 base and J gave up 4 bases, with 10 bases separating them. CDR3 loop: CASSLDSQIYGYTF. DNA of the CDR3: TGTGCCAGCAGCTTAGACAGTCAGATCTATGGCTACACCTTC. Supplemented by reference TRBV7-9 and TRBJ1-2, the full variable domain reads DTGVSQNPRHKITKRGQNVTFRCDPISEHNRLYWYRQTLGQGPEFLTYFQNEAQLEKSRLLSDRFSAERPKGSFSTLEIQRTEQGDSAMYLCASSLDSQIYGYTFGSGTRLTVV.

About this clone itself: This sample also contains other DNA sequences that code for the same CDR3. This rearrangement joins TRBV29-1 to TRBJ2-7, with 9 bases identical to TRBD1. V trimming: 8 bases; J trimming: 3 bases; junction bases outside the gene matches: 5. The CDR3 covers 12 residues. Germline V gene sequence: CDR1 SQVTM, CDR2 ANQGSEA. The CDR3 nucleotides read TGCAGCATTTGGGACAGGGACTACGAGCAGTACTTC. Residues: CSIWDRDYEQYF.

The chain couples TRBV7-6 to TRBJ2-1; tentatively, D is TRBD2 (5 bases). Trimming stripped 2 bases from V and 5 bases from J, with 16 bases between. CDR1 is SGHVS, CDR2 FNYEAQ, per germline. There are 16 residues in the CDR3. The CDR3 loop reads CASSLNSGFPNNEQFF. The DNA of the CDR3 is TGTGCCAGCAGCTTAAACTCGGGATTCCCCAACAATGAGCAGTTCTTC. Together with reference TRBV7-6 and TRBJ2-1, the CDR3 gives the full variable domain: GAGVSQSPRYKVTKRGQDVALRCDPISGHVSLYWYRQALGQGPEFLTYFNYEAQQDKSGLPNDRFSAERPEGSISTLTIQRTEQRDSAMYRCASSLNSGFPNNEQFFGPGTRLTVL.

V and J are TRBV15 and TRBJ2-7; possibly TRBD1 for D (6 bases). The V gene lost 1 base and the J gene lost 4 bases, with 11 bases spanning the gap. Germline CDR1 and CDR2: LNHNV and YYDKDF (reference sequence). The CDR3 has 14 amino acids. CDR3 protein: CATSRAPGQYEQYF. The CDR3, as DNA: TGTGCCACCAGCAGAGCCCCCGGACAGTACGAGCAGTACTTC.

The rearrangement uses TRBV7-3 and TRBJ2-6, with 8 bases aligning to TRBD1. The CDR3 totals 19 residues. Germline V gives CDR1 SGHTA, CDR2 FQGTGA. The V gene end was trimmed by 3 bases and the J gene end by 1 base; junction bases not matched to a gene: 11. The CDR3 DNA follows: TGTGCCAGCAGCTTCCCGACAGGGGAAGGGGGATCTGGGGCCAACGTCCTGACTTTC. Translated, it gives CASSFPTGEGGSGANVLTF. The full variable domain, with the rest looked up from reference TRBV7-3 and TRBJ2-6, is GAGVSQTPSNKVTEKGKYVELRCDPISGHTALYWYRQSLGQGPEFLIYFQGTGAADDSGLPNDRFFAVRPEGSVSTLKIQRTERGDSAVYLCASSFPTGEGGSGANVLTFGAGSRLTVL.